This T cell receptor (beta chain) was profiled in a study of shared clonotypes between healthy human individuals. Study results and limitations: Clonotype sharing among donors was expected to depend on sequencing depth.

Profiled with immunoSEQ multiplex PCR; TCRdb holds only in-frame clones, not every one. The sample has more than 2 million clones; around 93% are singletons. The CDR3 loop spans 12 amino acids. V lost 5 bases and J 7 bases, leaving 10 bases between the germline ends. CDR1 SGHDT and CDR2 YYEEEE come from the germline V gene. This clone was seen a few times. Its target is not known. The sample holds other DNA sequences that translate to the same CDR3. Naive CD8 cells lacked CD45RO, underwent positive selection for CCR7 and left out terminally differentiated effector memory CD45RA+ cells. The sequenced material came from naive CD8+ T cells from PBMCs. The clonotype comes from a man between 18 and 29 years old in good health. Some clones in this sample may be carry-over from other donors' samples. The chain carries TRBV5-6 and TRBJ1-5; D call uncertain. CDR3 in amino acids: CASSQGGQPQHF. CDR3 in DNA: TGTGCCAGCAGTCAAGGCGGCCAGCCCCAGCATTTT.